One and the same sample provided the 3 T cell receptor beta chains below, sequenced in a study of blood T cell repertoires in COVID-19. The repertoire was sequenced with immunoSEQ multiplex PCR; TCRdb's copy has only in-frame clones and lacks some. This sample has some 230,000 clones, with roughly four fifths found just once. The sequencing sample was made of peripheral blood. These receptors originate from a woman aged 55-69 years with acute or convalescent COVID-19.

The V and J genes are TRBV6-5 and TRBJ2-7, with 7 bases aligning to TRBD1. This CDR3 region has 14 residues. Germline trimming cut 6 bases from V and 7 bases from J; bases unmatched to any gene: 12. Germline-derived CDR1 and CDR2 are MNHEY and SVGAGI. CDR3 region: CASSLDRVKGEQYF. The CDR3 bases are TGTGCCAGCAGCCTCGACAGGGTAAAGGGGGAGCAGTACTTC.

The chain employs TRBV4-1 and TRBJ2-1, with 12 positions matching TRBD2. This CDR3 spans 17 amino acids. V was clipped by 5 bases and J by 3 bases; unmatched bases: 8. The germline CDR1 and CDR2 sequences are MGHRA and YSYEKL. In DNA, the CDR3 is TGCGCCAGCAGCTCATACGGACTAGCGGGGATCTACAATGAGCAGTTCTTC. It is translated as CASSSYGLAGIYNEQFF.

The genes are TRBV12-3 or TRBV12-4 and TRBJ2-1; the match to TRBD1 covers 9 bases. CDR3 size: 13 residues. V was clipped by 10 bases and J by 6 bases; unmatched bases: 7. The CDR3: CATDRGGGNEQFF. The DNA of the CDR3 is TGTGCCACCGACAGGGGGGGCGGCAATGAGCAGTTCTTC.